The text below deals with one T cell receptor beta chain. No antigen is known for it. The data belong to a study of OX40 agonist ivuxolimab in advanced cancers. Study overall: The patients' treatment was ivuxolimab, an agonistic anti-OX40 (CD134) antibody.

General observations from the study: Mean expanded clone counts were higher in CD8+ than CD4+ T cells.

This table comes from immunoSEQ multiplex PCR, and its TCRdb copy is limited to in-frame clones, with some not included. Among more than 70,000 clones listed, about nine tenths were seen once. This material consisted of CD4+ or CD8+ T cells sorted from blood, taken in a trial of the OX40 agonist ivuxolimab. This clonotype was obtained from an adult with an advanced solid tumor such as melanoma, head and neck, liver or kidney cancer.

CDR3 coding DNA: TGTGCCAGCAGCCTATCGACTAGCGGGAGCTCCTACAATGAGCAGTTCTTC. Its protein is CASSLSTSGSSYNEQFF. The chain employs TRBV9 and TRBJ2-1; 12 bases are a match to TRBD2. V was pared by 4 bases and J by 0 bases, with 5 bases of the junction left unmatched. Germline V CDR1 and CDR2: SGDLS, YYNGEE. The CDR3 is made up of 17 amino acids.